This TCR beta chain was found in a study of patients and donors after allogeneic stem cell transplantation. J lost 5 bases, V lost 7 bases, and 13 bases had no gene match. Looked up from germline, CDR1 is SGDLS and CDR2 is YYNGEE. This CDR3 is 15 amino acids long. Each CDR3 protein is one row after TCRdb ran MiXCR on the RT-PCR reads. The sample gives fewer than 180,000 distinct CDR3 sequences, roughly two fifths of which show up once; 50% is in the top ten. This clonotype was counted between two and nine times. This TCR derives from a human donor who was either an allogeneic HSCT recipient or a stem cell or donor lymphocyte infusion donor (not recorded which). It is not recorded whose cells these are; they may come from a transplant donor. Sequenced: blood, either unsorted or a sorted T cell fraction (not recorded which). V and J are TRBV9 and TRBJ1-2; TRBD1 matches 8 bases. CDR3 bases: TGTGCCAGCTCCCCAGGGGGCAGCCAAGTGTATGGCTACACCTTC. Its translation: CASSPGGSQVYGYTF.